This record concerns one T cell receptor (beta chain) sequence. The junction differs from germline at one of its ends, possibly a read error. Profiling relied on immunoSEQ multiplex PCR, and the TCRdb table lists in-frame clones only, not all of them. The sample carries roughly 160,000 clones, roughly 95% recorded once. The sample comes from a study of control samples from healthy donors and cancer patients. This CDR3 comprises 14 residues. Germline CDR1 reads SNHLY; CDR2 reads FYNNEI. Sample: blood. The chain carries TRBV2 and TRBJ2-7; D might be TRBD1 or TRBD2, each matching 5 bases. The TCR was taken from a woman in her thirties in good health. The CDR3 reads CASSEVGGDYVQYF. The CDR3 bases are TGTGCCAGCAGTGAAGTTGGGGGAGACTACGTGCAGTACTTC.